This T cell receptor beta chain was sequenced during a study of PD-1 blockade in classical Hodgkin lymphoma. Only in-frame clones appear in the TCRdb table, and some are missing; sequencing was by immunoSEQ multiplex PCR. The table includes 29,000 or so clones, roughly 70% detected once. Autologous stem cell transplantation was followed by relapse in every patient, and brentuximab vedotin exposure varied. From germline, CDR1 is SNHLY and CDR2 FYNNEI. The CDR3 runs 12 residues. Between the trimmed V and J ends, which lost 6 bases and 3 bases, there was a span of 5 bases. This receptor was obtained from a human donor with classical Hodgkin lymphoma. This specimen consisted of peripheral blood mononuclear cells (PBMCs), obtained before the second cycle of nivolumab. The J gene is TRBJ1-4, the V gene TRBV2, with D hard to call. CDR3 sequence reads: CASRGANEKLFF. CDR3 nucleotide sequence: TGTGCCAGCAGGGGAGCTAATGAAAAACTGTTTTTT.